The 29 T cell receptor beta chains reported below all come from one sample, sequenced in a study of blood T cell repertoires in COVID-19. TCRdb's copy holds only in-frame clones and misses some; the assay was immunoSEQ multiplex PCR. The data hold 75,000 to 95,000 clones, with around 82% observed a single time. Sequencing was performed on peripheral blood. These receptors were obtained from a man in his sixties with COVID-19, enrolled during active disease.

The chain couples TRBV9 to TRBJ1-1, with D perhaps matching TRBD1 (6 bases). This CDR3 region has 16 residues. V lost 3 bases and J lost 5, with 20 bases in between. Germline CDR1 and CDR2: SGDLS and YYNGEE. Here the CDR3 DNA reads TGTGCCAGCAGCGCGCGAACCCCAGGGGCGGGTACTGAAGCTTTCTTT. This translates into CASSARTPGAGTEAFF.

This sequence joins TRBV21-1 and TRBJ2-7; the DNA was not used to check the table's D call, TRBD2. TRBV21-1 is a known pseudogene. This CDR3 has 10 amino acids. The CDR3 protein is CARKSYEQYF. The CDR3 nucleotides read TGTGCCAGGAAGAGCTACGAGCAGTACTTC.

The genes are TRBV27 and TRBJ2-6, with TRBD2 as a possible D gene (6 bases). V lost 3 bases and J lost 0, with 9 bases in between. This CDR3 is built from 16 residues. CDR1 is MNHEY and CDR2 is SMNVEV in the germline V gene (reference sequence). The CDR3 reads CASSLRGLSGANVLTF. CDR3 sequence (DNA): TGTGCCAGCAGTTTGCGGGGCCTCTCTGGGGCCAACGTCCTGACTTTC.

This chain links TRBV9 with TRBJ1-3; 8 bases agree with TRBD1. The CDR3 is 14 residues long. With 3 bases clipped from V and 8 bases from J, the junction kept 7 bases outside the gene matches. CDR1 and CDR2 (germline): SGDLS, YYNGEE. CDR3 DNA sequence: TGTGCCAGCAGCGAGGGGATACAGGGGGACACCATATATTTT. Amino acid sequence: CASSEGIQGDTIYF. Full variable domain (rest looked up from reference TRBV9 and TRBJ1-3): DSGVTQTPKHLITATGQRVTLRCSPRSGDLSVYWYQQSLDQGLQFLIQYYNGEERAKGNILERFSAQQFPDLHSELNLSSLELGDSALYFCASSEGIQGDTIYFGEGSWLTVV.

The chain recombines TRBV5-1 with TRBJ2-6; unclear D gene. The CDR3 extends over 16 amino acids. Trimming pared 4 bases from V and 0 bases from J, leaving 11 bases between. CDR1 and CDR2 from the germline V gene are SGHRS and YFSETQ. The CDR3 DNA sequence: TGCGCCAGCAGCCCAATTGCGGTCTCTGGGGCCAACGTCCTGACTTTC. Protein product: CASSPIAVSGANVLTF.

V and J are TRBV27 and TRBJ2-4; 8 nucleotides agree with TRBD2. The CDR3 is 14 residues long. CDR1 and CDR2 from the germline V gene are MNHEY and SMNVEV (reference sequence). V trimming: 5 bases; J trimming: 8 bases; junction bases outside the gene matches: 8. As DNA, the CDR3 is TGTGCCAGCAGTCCAACAGGGCGGGGGGACATTCAGTACTTC. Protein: CASSPTGRGDIQYF.

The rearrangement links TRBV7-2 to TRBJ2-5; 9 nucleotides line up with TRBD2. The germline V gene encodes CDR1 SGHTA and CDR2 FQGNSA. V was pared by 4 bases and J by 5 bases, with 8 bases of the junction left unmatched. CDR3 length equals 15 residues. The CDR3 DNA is TGTGCCAGCAGCTCTGGCGGGGGGGGCGATGAGACCCAGTACTTC. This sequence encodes CASSSGGGGDETQYF.

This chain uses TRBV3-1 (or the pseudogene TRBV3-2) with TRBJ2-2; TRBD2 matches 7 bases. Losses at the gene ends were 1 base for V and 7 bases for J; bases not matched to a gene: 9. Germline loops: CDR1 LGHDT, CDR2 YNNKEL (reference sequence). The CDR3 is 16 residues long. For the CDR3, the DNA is TGTGCCAGCAGCCAAGCTGCGGGGGTGACTCTCGGGGAGCTGTTTTTT. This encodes CASSQAAGVTLGELFF.

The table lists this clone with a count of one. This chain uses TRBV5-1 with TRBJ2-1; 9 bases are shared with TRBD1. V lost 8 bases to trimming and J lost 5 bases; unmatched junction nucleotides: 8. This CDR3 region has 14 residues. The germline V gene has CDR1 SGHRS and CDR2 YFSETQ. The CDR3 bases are TGCGCCAGTAACCCGGGACAGGGCAACAATGAGCAGTTCTTC. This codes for CASNPGQGNNEQFF.

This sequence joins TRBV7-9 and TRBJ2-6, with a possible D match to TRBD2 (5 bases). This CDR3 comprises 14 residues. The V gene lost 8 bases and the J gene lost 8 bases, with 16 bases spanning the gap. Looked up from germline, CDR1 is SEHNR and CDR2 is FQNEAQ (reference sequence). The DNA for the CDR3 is TGTGCCAGCTTAGGAGGAGGTGTCACCAACGTCCTGACTTTC. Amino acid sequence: CASLGGGVTNVLTF.

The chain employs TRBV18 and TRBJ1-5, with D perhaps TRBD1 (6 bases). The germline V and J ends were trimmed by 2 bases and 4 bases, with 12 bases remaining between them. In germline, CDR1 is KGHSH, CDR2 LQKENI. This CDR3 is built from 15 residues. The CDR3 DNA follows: TGTGCCAGCTCACCAGGGGACATTTCAAATCAGCCCCAGCATTTT. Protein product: CASSPGDISNQPQHF.

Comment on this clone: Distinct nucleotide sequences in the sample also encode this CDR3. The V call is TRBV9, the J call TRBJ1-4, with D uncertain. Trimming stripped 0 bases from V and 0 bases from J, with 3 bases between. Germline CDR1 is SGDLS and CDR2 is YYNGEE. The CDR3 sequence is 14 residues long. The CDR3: CASSVAATNEKLFF. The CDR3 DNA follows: TGTGCCAGCAGCGTAGCCGCAACTAATGAAAAACTGTTTTTT.

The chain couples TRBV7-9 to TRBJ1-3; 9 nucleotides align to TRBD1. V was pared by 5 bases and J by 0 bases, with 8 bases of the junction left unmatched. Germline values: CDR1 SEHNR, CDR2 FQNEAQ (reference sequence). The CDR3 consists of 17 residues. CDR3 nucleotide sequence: TGTGCCAGCAGCCACAGGGACAGGGATTCCTCTGGAAACACCATATATTTT. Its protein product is CASSHRDRDSSGNTIYF.

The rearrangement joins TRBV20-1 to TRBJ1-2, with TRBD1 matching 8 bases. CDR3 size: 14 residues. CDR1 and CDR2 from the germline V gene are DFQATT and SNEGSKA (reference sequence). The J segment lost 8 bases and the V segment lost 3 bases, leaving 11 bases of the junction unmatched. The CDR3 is CSASLGQGASGYTF. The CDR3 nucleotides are TGCAGTGCTAGTCTCGGGCAGGGGGCTTCCGGCTACACCTTC.

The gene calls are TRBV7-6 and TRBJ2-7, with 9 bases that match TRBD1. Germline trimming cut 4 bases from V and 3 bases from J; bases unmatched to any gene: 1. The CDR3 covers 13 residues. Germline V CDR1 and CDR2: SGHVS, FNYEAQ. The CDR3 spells CASSWGQGYEQYF. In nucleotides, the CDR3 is TGTGCCAGCAGCTGGGGACAGGGCTACGAGCAGTACTTC.

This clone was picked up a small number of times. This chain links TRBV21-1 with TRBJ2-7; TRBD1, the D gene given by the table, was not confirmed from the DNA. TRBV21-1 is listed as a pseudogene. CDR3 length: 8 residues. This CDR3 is CATPGQYF. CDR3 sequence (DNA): TGTGCCACGCCAGGGCAGTACTTC.

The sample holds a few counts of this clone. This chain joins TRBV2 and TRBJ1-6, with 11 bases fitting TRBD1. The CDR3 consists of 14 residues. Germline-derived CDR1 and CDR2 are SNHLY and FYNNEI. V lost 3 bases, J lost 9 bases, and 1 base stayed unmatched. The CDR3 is CASSEGQGVSPLHF. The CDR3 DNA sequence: TGTGCCAGCAGTGAGGGACAGGGGGTTTCACCCCTCCACTTT.

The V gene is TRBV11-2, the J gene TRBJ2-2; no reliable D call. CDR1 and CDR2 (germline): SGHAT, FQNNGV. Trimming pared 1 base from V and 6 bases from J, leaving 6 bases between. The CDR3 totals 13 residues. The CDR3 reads CASSLGYSGELFF. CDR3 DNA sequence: TGTGCCAGCAGCTTAGGTTATTCCGGGGAGCTGTTTTTT.

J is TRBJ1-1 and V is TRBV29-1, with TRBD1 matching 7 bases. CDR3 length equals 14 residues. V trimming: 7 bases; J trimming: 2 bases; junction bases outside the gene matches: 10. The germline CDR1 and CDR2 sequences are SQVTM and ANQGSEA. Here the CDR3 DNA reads TGCAGCGCCGGGCGACAGGGAGCTAACACTGAAGCTTTCTTT. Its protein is CSAGRQGANTEAFF. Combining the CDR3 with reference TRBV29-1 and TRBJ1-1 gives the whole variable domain SAVISQKPSRDICQRGTSLTIQCQVDSQVTMMFWYRQQPGQSLTLIATANQGSEATYESGFVIDKFPISRPNLTFSTLTVSNMSPEDSSIYLCSAGRQGANTEAFFGQGTRLTVV.

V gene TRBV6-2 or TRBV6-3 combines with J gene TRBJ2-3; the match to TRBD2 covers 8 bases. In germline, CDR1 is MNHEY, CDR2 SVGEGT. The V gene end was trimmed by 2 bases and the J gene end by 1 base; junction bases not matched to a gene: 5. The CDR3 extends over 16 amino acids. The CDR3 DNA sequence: TGTGCCAGCAGTTACCAGGGTAGCGGGGGCACAGATACGCAGTATTTT. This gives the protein CASSYQGSGGTDTQYF.

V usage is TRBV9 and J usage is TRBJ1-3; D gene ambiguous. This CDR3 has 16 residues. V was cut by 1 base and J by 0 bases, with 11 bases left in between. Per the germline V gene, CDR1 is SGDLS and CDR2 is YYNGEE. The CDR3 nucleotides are TGTGCCAGCAGCGTATTTGGCTCTAGCTCTGGAAACACCATATATTTT. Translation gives CASSVFGSSSGNTIYF.

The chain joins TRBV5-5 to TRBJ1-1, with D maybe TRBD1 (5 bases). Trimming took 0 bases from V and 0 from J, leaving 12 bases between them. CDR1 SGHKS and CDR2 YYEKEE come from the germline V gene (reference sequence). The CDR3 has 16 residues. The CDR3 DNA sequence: TGTGCCAGCAGCTTGGACCCTGGACACCTGAACACTGAAGCTTTCTTT. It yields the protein CASSLDPGHLNTEAFF.

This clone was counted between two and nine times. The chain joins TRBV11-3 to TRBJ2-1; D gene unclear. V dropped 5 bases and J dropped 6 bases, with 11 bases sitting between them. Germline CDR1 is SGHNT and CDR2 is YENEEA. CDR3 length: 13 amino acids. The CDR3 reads CASSILGGNEQFF. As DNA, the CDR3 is TGTGCCAGCAGCATCCTAGGCGGCAATGAGCAGTTCTTC.

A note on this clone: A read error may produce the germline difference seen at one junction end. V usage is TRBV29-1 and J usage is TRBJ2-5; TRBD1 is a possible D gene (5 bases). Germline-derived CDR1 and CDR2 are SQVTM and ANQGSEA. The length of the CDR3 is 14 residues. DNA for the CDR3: TGCAGCGGTGAAAAAAGGGGATTCCAAGAGACCCAGTACTTC. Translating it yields CSGEKRGFQETQYF.

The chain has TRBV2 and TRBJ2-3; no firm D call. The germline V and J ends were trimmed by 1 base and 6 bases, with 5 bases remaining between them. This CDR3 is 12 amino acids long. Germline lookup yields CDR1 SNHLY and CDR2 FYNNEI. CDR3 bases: TGTGCCAGCAGTGAAGTGGCTGATACGCAGTATTTT. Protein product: CASSEVADTQYF.

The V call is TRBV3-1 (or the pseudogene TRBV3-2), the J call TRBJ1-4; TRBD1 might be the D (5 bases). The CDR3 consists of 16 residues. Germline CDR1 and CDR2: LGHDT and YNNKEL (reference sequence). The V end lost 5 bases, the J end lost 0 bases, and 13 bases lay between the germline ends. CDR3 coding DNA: TGTGCCAGCAGCGAGCGACAGACAGCAACTAATGAAAAACTGTTTTTT. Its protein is CASSERQTATNEKLFF.

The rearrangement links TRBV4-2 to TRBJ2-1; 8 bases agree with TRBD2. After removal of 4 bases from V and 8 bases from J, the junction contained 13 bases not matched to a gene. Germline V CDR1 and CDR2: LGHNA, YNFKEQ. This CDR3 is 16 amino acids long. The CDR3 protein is CASSLSGSYRIDEQFF. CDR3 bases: TGTGCCAGCAGCCTCAGCGGGAGCTACCGGATCGATGAGCAGTTCTTC.

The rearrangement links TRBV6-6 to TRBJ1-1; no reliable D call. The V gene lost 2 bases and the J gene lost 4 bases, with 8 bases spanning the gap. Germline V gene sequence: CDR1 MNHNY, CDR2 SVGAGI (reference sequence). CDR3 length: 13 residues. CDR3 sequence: CASSYSPPTEAFF. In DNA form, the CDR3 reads TGTGCCAGCAGTTACAGCCCCCCCACTGAAGCTTTCTTT.

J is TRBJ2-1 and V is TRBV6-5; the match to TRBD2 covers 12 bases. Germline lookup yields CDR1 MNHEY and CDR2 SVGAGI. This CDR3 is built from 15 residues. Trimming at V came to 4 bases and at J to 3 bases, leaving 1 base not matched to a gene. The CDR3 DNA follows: TGTGCCAGCAGTTTACTAGCGGGAGGCTACAATGAGCAGTTCTTC. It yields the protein CASSLLAGGYNEQFF.